This T cell receptor (beta chain) was sequenced for a study of CD8 T cells in ankylosing spondylitis. Findings and limits, study-wide: Matched ankylosing spondylitis synovial fluid reportedly showed significant enrichment of disease-linked clones. One TCR beta motif, made up of roughly 8 highly homologous variants, appeared characteristic of ankylosing spondylitis blood.

Making the TCR beta libraries involved quantitative 5'-RACE with molecular barcodes. From the 5' RACE reads, TCRdb called clonotypes with MiXCR, one entry per CDR3 protein. The repertoire holds hundreds of thousands of distinct CDR3 sequences, with 10% to 15% as singletons. This clonotype was found a few times. The antigen is not known. Germline CDR1 reads DFQATT; CDR2 reads SNEGSKA (reference sequence). The CDR3 consists of 13 residues. V dropped 7 bases and J dropped 3; count of bases not matched to a gene: 8. This TCR was sampled from a male donor with ankylosing spondylitis. What was sequenced was blood, either unsorted or a sorted T cell fraction (not recorded which). The gene calls are TRBV20-1 and TRBJ1-1; TRBD1 matches at 7 bases. The CDR3 loop reads CSGDRESDTEAFF. CDR3 in DNA: TGCAGTGGTGACAGGGAATCGGACACTGAAGCTTTCTTT.